The present entry profiles one T cell receptor beta chain with its context. For the second PCR, which ran for 7 to 11 cycles, a sample-barcoded 5' primer and a J-beta primer mix were used. TCRdb passed the 5' RACE reads through MiXCR, listing each CDR3 protein once. The data show some 900,000 distinct CDR3 sequences, under 50% seen once. This sample was included in a study of blood T cells in healthy people across ages. The germline V gene has CDR1 DFQATT and CDR2 SNEGSKA (reference sequence). The CDR3 extends over 15 amino acids. The receptor was isolated from a man aged 25 to 45 in good health. V usage is TRBV20-1 and J usage is TRBJ2-5, with 9 bases aligning to TRBD1. The tail of the sequence fits TRBJ2-7 better, so the J call may be wrong. Sequencing used blood. CDR3 amino acids: CSARVDRGVGYEQYF. The CDR3 DNA reads as TGCAGTGCTAGAGTCGACAGGGGGGTAGGGTACGAGCAGTACTTC.